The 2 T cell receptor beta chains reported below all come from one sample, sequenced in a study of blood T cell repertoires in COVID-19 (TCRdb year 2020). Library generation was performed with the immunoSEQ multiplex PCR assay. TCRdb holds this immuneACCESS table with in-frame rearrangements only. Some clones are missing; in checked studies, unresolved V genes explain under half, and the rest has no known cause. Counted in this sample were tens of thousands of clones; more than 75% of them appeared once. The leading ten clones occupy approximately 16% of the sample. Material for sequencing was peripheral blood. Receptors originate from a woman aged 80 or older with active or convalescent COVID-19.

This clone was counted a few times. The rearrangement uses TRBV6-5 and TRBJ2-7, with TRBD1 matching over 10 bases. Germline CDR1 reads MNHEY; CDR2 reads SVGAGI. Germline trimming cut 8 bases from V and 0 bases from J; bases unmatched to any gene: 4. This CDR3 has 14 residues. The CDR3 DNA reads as TGTGCCAGCTTTAGGACAGGGGGCTCCTACGAGCAGTACTTC. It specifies CASFRTGGSYEQYF.

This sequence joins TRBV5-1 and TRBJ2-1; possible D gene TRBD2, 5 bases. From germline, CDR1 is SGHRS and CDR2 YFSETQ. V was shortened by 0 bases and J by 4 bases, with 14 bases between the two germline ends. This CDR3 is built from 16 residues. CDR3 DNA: TGCGCCAGCAGCTTGGGGCTAGCTGTAATGTACAATGAGCAGTTCTTC. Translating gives CASSLGLAVMYNEQFF.